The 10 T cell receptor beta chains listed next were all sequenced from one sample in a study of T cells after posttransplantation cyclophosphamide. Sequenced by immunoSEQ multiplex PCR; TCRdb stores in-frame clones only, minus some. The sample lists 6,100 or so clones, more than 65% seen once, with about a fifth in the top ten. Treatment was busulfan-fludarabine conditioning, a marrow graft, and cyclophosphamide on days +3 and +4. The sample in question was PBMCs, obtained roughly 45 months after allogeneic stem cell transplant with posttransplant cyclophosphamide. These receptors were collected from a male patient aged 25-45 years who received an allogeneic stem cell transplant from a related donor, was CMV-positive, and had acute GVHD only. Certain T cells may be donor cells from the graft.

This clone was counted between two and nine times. CDR3 nucleotide sequence: TGTGCCAGCAGCGTAGTCCCGAGCTCCTACGAGCAGTACTTC. Translating it yields CASSVVPSSYEQYF. The chain is built from TRBV9 and TRBJ2-7; D uncertain. Germline V gives CDR1 SGDLS, CDR2 YYNGEE. The V gene lost 0 bases and the J gene lost 0 bases, with 7 bases spanning the gap. This CDR3 contains 14 residues.

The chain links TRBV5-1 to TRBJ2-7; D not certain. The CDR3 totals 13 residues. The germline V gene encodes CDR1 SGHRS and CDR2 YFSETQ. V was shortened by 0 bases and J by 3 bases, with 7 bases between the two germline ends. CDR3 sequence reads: CASSLGQNYEQYF. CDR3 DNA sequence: TGCGCCAGCAGCTTGGGTCAGAACTACGAGCAGTACTTC.

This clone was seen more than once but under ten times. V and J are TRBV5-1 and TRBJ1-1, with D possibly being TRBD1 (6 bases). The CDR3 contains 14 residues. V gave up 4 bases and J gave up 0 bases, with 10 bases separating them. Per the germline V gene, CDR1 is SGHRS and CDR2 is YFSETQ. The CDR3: CASSGGQMNTEAFF. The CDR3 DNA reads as TGCGCCAGCAGCGGAGGACAGATGAACACTGAAGCTTTCTTT.

Written as DNA, the CDR3 is TGTGCTAGTGGTTTGGAGGGAGGCACTGAAGCTTTCTTT. Its translation: CASGLEGGTEAFF. This chain connects TRBV12-5 to TRBJ1-1, with D uncertain. CDR1 is LGHNT, CDR2 FRNRAP, per germline. The ends were cut back, 1 base at V and 4 bases at J, with 7 bases in the middle. CDR3 length equals 13 residues.

The CDR3 is CASSLSGIYEQYF. CDR3 DNA sequence: TGTGCCAGCTCACTATCAGGAATCTACGAGCAGTACTTC. The chain joins TRBV18 to TRBJ2-7; D unresolved. V lost 4 bases and J 3 bases, leaving 10 bases between the germline ends. The CDR3 sequence is 13 residues long. Per germline, CDR1 KGHSH and CDR2 LQKENI.

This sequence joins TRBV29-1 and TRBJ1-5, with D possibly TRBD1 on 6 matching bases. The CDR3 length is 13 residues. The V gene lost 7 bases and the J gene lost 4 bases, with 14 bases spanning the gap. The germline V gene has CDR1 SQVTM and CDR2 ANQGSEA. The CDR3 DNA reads TGCAGCGCTGAGGGGGGGCCGAATCAGCCCCAGCATTTT. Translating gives CSAEGGPNQPQHF.

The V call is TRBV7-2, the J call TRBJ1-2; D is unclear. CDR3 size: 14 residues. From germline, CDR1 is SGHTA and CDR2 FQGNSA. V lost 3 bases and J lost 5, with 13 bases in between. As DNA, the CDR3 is TGTGCCAGCAGCTTCAACGGGAGAGGATATGGCTACACCTTC. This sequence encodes CASSFNGRGYGYTF.

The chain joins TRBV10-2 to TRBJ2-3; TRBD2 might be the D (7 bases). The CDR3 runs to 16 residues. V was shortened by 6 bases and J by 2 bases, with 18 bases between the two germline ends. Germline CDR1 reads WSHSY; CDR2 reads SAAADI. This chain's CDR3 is CASSIRSGGLTDTQYF. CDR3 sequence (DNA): TGCGCCAGCAGCATAAGGTCGGGGGGCCTCACAGATACGCAGTATTTT.

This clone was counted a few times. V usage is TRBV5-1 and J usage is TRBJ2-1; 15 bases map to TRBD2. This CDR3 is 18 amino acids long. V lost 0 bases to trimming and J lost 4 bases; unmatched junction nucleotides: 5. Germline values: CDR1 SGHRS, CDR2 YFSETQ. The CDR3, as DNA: TGCGCCAGCAGCTTGGTCGGACTAGCGGGGGGGCGGTACAATGAGCAGTTCTTC. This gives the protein CASSLVGLAGGRYNEQFF. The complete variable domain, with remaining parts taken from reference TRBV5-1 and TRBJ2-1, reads KAGVTQTPRYLIKTRGQQVTLSCSPISGHRSVSWYQQTPGQGLQFLFEYFSETQRNKGNFPGRFSGRQFSNSRSEMNVSTLELGDSALYLCASSLVGLAGGRYNEQFFGPGTRLTVL.

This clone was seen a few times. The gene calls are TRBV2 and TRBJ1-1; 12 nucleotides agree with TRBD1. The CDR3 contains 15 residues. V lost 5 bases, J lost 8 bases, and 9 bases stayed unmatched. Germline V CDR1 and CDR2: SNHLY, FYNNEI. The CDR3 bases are TGTGCCAGCAGTATCCCGGGACAGGGGGCGCCGGAAGCTTTCTTT. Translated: CASSIPGQGAPEAFF.